This TCR beta chain was found in a study of T cell repertoires in cytomegalovirus infection. Broader study findings: CMV carriers with the relevant HLA were identified by cumulative public TCR beta family frequency. Dominating the ex vivo response were TCR beta clonotypes that were CMV-specific and HLA-C-restricted.

TCRdb redid the calling of the reads with MiXCR, one entry per CDR3 protein. The sample gives roughly 630,000 distinct CDR3 sequences, roughly a quarter of which show up once; 6.5% to 10% is in the top ten. Notes on this clonotype: No antigen is known for it.

The V end was cut by 2 bases, the J end by 6 bases, with 17 bases between. CDR1 and CDR2 (germline): SGHDT, YYEEEE. This CDR3 is 16 amino acids long. The sample comprised CD8+ T cells from PBMCs. J is TRBJ2-2 and V is TRBV5-6; D is uncertain. The TCR was taken from a human donor in good health (CMV status not recorded). Some clones in this sample may be carry-over from other donors' samples. CDR3 coding DNA: TGTGCCAGCAGCTTTGACCTCGCCTGGCGCGCCGGGGAGCTGTTTTTT. This translates into CASSFDLAWRAGELFF.